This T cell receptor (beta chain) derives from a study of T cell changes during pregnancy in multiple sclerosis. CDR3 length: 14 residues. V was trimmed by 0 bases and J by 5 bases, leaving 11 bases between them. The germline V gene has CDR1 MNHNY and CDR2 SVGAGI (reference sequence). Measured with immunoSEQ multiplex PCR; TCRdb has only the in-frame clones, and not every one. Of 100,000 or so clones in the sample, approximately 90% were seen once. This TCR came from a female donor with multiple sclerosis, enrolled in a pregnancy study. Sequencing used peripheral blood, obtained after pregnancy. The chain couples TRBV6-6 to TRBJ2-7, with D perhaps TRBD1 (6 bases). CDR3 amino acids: CASSYSKQGHEQYF. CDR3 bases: TGTGCCAGCAGTTACTCGAAACAGGGTCACGAGCAGTACTTC.